Here is one TCR beta chain with its context. The antigen is not known. This entry is derived from a study of identical twins. General study points: Where out-of-frame alpha sequences were twin-shared, they showed excess low generation probability. Excess twin sharing in beta out-of-frame sequences was weaker. There were fewer insertions in abundant cord blood beta clonotypes, but memory repertoires showed no such pattern.

CDR3 size: 15 residues. V was cut by 6 bases and J by 3 bases, with 14 bases left in between. MiXCR was run by TCRdb on the 5' RACE reads, yielding one entry per CDR3 protein. The table records 450,000 to 650,000 distinct CDR3 sequences, 13% to 15% of them present only once. This sample also belongs to another study, concerning yellow fever vaccine responses in identical twins.

The source material was CD4+ T cells sorted from blood. This TCR came from a woman in her late teens or twenties in good health. This chain joins TRBV12-3 or TRBV12-4 and TRBJ1-4; tentatively, D is TRBD1 (5 bases). The CDR3 sequence is CASRSRGFPNEKLFF. CDR3 DNA sequence: TGTGCCAGCAGATCTCGGGGGTTCCCTAATGAAAAACTGTTTTTT.